The 9 T cell receptor beta chains listed next were all sequenced from one sample in a study of regulatory dendritic cells for organ transplantation. The antigens of these receptors remain unknown. Allogeneic regulatory or mature dendritic cells were co-cultured for about 5 days with CFSE-labeled sorted T cells at 1:10. Data came from immunoSEQ multiplex PCR; TCRdb stores just in-frame clones and leaves some out. This sample carries about 12,000 clones, around three fifths of them seen once, and the ten largest clones take roughly 1.2%. The sample consisted of naive CD8+ T cells from blood cultured with dendritic cells. The subset: CD45RA+ naive T cells. Every receptor here comes from a human donor in good health.

This clone was counted between two and nine times. J is TRBJ1-5 and V is TRBV15, with TRBD1 matching 10 bases. The CDR3 has 15 residues. The ends lost 0 bases at V and 7 bases at J; junction bases unmatched: 3. Germline values: CDR1 LNHNV, CDR2 YYDKDF (reference sequence). The CDR3 DNA reads as TGTGCCACCAGCAGAGATCGGACAGGGGGACAGCCCCAGCATTTT. It specifies CATSRDRTGGQPQHF.

The J gene is TRBJ2-7, the V gene TRBV7-6; 10 nucleotides match TRBD1. Germline V gene lookup returns CDR1 SGHVS and CDR2 FNYEAQ. V lost 2 bases and J lost 3; bases outside the gene matches: 7. This CDR3 contains 16 residues. The CDR3 spells CASSLRGQGGIYEQYF. CDR3 DNA sequence: TGTGCCAGCAGCTTACGCGGACAGGGGGGCATCTACGAGCAGTACTTC.

The V gene is TRBV19, the J gene TRBJ2-1; D remains unclear. The germline V gene has CDR1 LNHDA and CDR2 SQIVND (reference sequence). The CDR3 has 13 amino acids. V lost 9 bases and J 4 bases, leaving 13 bases between the germline ends. CDR3 region: CASKNSGYNEQFF. CDR3 bases: TGTGCCAGCAAAAACTCCGGTTACAATGAGCAGTTCTTC.

V and J are TRBV9 and TRBJ2-7; D might be TRBD2 (6 bases). This CDR3 comprises 14 residues. V dropped 2 bases and J dropped 6 bases, with 15 bases sitting between them. The germline gives CDR1 SGDLS, CDR2 YYNGEE. This CDR3 reads CASSVGAGRTEQYF. CDR3 coding DNA: TGTGCCAGCAGCGTCGGGGCAGGGAGGACCGAGCAGTACTTC.

The chain couples TRBV29-1 to TRBJ1-2; 11 positions agree with TRBD1. This CDR3 is 15 amino acids long. Germline CDR1 is SQVTM and CDR2 is ANQGSEA. V gave up 1 base and J gave up 7 bases; unmatched junction bases: 8. CDR3 region: CSVEAPGQGDFGYTF. CDR3 sequence (DNA): TGCAGCGTTGAAGCCCCGGGACAGGGGGATTTTGGCTACACCTTC.

V and J are TRBV7-3 and TRBJ2-7; D is perhaps TRBD1 (6 bases). This CDR3 has 15 residues. Germline V gene data show CDR1 as SGHTA and CDR2 as FQGTGA. V lost 2 bases to trimming and J lost 2 bases, with 13 bases between them. The CDR3 nucleotides are TGTGCCAGCAGCTTAGATGGGGGCCCGACCTACGAGCAGTACTTC. This codes for CASSLDGGPTYEQYF. Full variable domain (outside the CDR3, taken from reference TRBV7-3 and TRBJ2-7): GAGVSQTPSNKVTEKGKYVELRCDPISGHTALYWYRQSLGQGPEFLIYFQGTGAADDSGLPNDRFFAVRPEGSVSTLKIQRTERGDSAVYLCASSLDGGPTYEQYFGPGTRLTVT.

In its sample, this clone was seen a few times. CDR3 protein: CATSAPGQGATEAFF. For the CDR3, the DNA is TGTGCCACCAGCGCACCGGGACAGGGGGCTACTGAAGCTTTCTTT. The V call is TRBV15, the J call TRBJ1-1; 12 bases match TRBD1. V shed 5 bases and J 5 bases; nucleotides not matched to a gene: 6. This CDR3 region has 15 residues. Per the germline V gene, CDR1 is LNHNV and CDR2 is YYDKDF (reference sequence).

The rearrangement joins TRBV19 to TRBJ2-1, with 13 positions matching TRBD2. V dropped 5 bases and J dropped 4; count of bases not matched to a gene: 2. The CDR3 has 15 residues. Germline values: CDR1 LNHDA, CDR2 SQIVND (reference sequence). CDR3 in DNA: TGTGCCAGTAGTCTGACTAGCGGGGGGTACAATGAGCAGTTCTTC. Its protein product is CASSLTSGGYNEQFF.

Only one count was recorded for this clone. The chain has TRBV2 and TRBJ2-1, with unresolved D. V lost 6 bases to trimming and J lost 10 bases, with 19 bases between them. CDR3 size: 14 residues. In germline, CDR1 is SNHLY, CDR2 FYNNEI. The CDR3 DNA reads as TGTGCCAGCAGCCCTATAGTCCAACCCAAGGAGCAGTTCTTC. Translating gives CASSPIVQPKEQFF.